These 6 T cell receptor beta chains were sequenced from one sample in a study of prognosis after radiotherapy for stage I lung cancer. From genomic DNA, two-round multiplex PCR was used to amplify TCR beta CDR3. Amplification during the initial PCR round employed primers specific to each TRBV and TRBJ gene. A single record per CDR3 protein comes from TCRdb applying MiXCR to the multiplex PCR reads. Counted here are around 25,000 distinct CDR3 sequences, approximately 35% occurring once; the ten biggest clones make up 62%. Specimen: PBMCs, collected before or after stereotactic body radiation therapy (not recorded which). The receptors were gathered from a donor aged 50 or older with non-small cell lung cancer.

Regarding this clonotype: A read error may produce the germline difference seen at one junction end. J is TRBJ2-2 and V is TRBV12-3 or TRBV12-4; D possibly uses TRBD1 or TRBD2 (5 bases each). The CDR3 is 14 residues long. CDR3 bases: TGTGCCAGCAATGCCGGGACCAACACCTGGGAGCTGTTTTTT. Translation gives CASNAGTNTWELFF.

This clonotype has ten or more counts. The V and J genes are TRBV20-1 and TRBJ2-1, with 7 positions matching TRBD2. The CDR3 has 15 residues. Germline lookup yields CDR1 DFQATT and CDR2 SNEGSKA (reference sequence). The trim removed 6 bases at V and 2 bases at J, leaving 10 bases unmatched. CDR3 DNA: TGCAGTGCGTTAGGTATGGCGGGGGCCTACAATGAGCAGTTCTTC. Translated, it gives CSALGMAGAYNEQFF.

This clonotype was recorded at least ten times. The chain is built from TRBV24-1 and TRBJ2-1, with 7 nucleotides matching TRBD2. Germline values: CDR1 KGHDR, CDR2 SFDVKD. The CDR3 totals 17 residues. V shed 2 bases and J 3 bases; nucleotides not matched to a gene: 9. The CDR3 loop is CATSDSGSGTIYNEQFF. The CDR3 DNA follows: TGTGCCACCAGTGATTCGGGCAGCGGGACGATCTACAATGAGCAGTTCTTC.

The table lists this clonotype with many counts. The genes are TRBV7-6 and TRBJ2-7; TRBD2 is a possible D gene (5 bases). Trimming stripped 1 base from V and 0 bases from J, with 13 bases between. In germline, CDR1 is SGHVS, CDR2 FNYEAQ. CDR3 size: 16 residues. As DNA, the CDR3 is TGTGCCAGCAGCTTAGATCCAGCGGCAAGCTCCTACGAGCAGTACTTC. It yields the protein CASSLDPAASSYEQYF.

This clonotype was seen many times. The chain uses TRBV24-1 and TRBJ1-2; D is ambiguous. Germline values: CDR1 KGHDR, CDR2 SFDVKD. The CDR3 consists of 13 residues. V gave up 5 bases and J gave up 2 bases, with 8 bases separating them. The CDR3 is CATSVGPNYGYTF. The CDR3 DNA reads TGTGCCACCAGTGTAGGACCGAACTATGGCTACACCTTC.

Many counts were recorded for this clonotype. The chain carries TRBV24-1 and TRBJ2-3, with 7 bases aligning to TRBD2. In germline, CDR1 is KGHDR, CDR2 SFDVKD. The CDR3 runs 13 residues. V gave up 8 bases and J gave up 0 bases; unmatched junction bases: 1. The CDR3 loop reads CATKGLSTDTQYF. CDR3 in DNA: TGTGCCACCAAGGGACTAAGCACAGATACGCAGTATTTT.